The 29 T cell receptor beta chains below were found in one sample sequenced in a study of control samples from healthy donors and cancer patients. Sequencing used immunoSEQ multiplex PCR; TCRdb keeps in-frame clones, though not all of them. Among over 100,000 clones listed, about nine tenths were seen once. The sequencing sample was made of blood. The source is a human donor in good health. The donor label of this sample is uncertain.

This clone was seen a few times. The rearrangement links TRBV19 to TRBJ1-1, with no clear D. The CDR3 is 14 amino acids. Trimming shortened V by 5 bases and J by 5 bases, and 15 bases separated the two germline ends. CDR1 LNHDA and CDR2 SQIVND come from the germline V gene (reference sequence). The CDR3 is CASSPPMVTTEAFF. The CDR3 nucleotides are TGTGCCAGTAGTCCCCCTATGGTGACAACTGAAGCTTTCTTT. The whole variable domain, filled in from reference TRBV19 and TRBJ1-1, reads DGGITQSPKYLFRKEGQNVTLSCEQNLNHDAMYWYRQDPGQGLRLIYYSQIVNDFQKGDIAEGYSVSREKKESFPLTVTSAQKNPTAFYLCASSPPMVTTEAFFGQGTRLTVV.

This chain uses TRBV19 with TRBJ2-1; the D gene is possibly TRBD1 (6 bases). CDR1 is LNHDA, CDR2 SQIVND, per germline (reference sequence). The CDR3 consists of 14 residues. V lost 8 bases, J lost 5 bases, and 16 bases lay in between. The CDR3, as DNA: TGTGCCAGTTCTCAGGGGACCAACGACAATGAGCAGTTCTTC. Its protein is CASSQGTNDNEQFF.

This chain connects TRBV5-6 to TRBJ1-1; no clear D. V dropped 0 bases and J dropped 8 bases, with 17 bases sitting between them. The CDR3 has 15 residues. The V gene's germline CDR1 is SGHDT and CDR2 YYEEEE. This CDR3 reads CASSLAVDSAGEAFF. DNA for the CDR3: TGTGCCAGCAGCTTGGCCGTGGACTCCGCGGGAGAAGCTTTCTTT.

The gene calls are TRBV6-5 and TRBJ1-2; D uncertain. The germline V gene has CDR1 MNHEY and CDR2 SVGAGI. This CDR3 spans 15 amino acids. Trimming removed 5 bases from V and 5 bases from J, with 18 bases in between. In DNA form, the CDR3 reads TGTGCCAGCAGTACCCAGACTGGCCCCCTGTATGGCTACACCTTC. This encodes CASSTQTGPLYGYTF.

The V and J genes are TRBV7-8 and TRBJ1-2; the D is unclear. V was clipped by 1 base and J by 7 bases, with 16 bases between them. The CDR3 runs 15 residues. From germline, CDR1 is SGHVS and CDR2 FQNEAQ. The CDR3 loop reads CASSLGLITAAGYTF. The DNA of the CDR3 is TGTGCCAGCAGCTTAGGGTTGATAACGGCGGCTGGCTACACCTTC. Based on the CDR3 plus reference TRBV7-8 and TRBJ1-2, the full variable domain is GAGVSQSPRYKVAKRGQDVALRCDPISGHVSLFWYQQALGQGPEFLTYFQNEAQLDKSGLPSDRFFAERPEGSVSTLKIQRTQQEDSAVYLCASSLGLITAAGYTFGSGTRLTVV.

This clone was picked up many times. The gene calls are TRBV14 and TRBJ2-4; D perhaps matches TRBD2 (6 bases). Trimming cost V 6 bases and J 7 bases, with 13 bases left between them. There are 13 residues in the CDR3. Looked up from germline, CDR1 is SGHDN and CDR2 is FVKESK. The CDR3 DNA follows: TGTGCCAGCAGTCGAAGCCGGGGGAACATTCAGTACTTC. Amino acid sequence: CASSRSRGNIQYF.

The V gene is TRBV10-3, the J gene TRBJ2-5, with 8 positions matching TRBD2. Germline V gene sequence: CDR1 ENHRY, CDR2 SYGVKD. The V and J ends lost 5 bases and 7 bases, in that order; junction bases with no gene match: 6. The CDR3 length is 13 residues. The CDR3 is CAISRHSGGTQYF. The DNA of the CDR3 is TGTGCCATCAGTCGTCACAGCGGGGGGACCCAGTACTTC.

The chain joins TRBV6-5 to TRBJ1-2, with 9 bases fitting TRBD1. Germline V gene lookup returns CDR1 MNHEY and CDR2 SVGAGI. V was clipped by 5 bases and J by 1 base; unmatched bases: 5. The CDR3 consists of 15 residues. The CDR3 region has the DNA TGTGCCAGCAGTATTGGACAGGGGAGTAACTATGGCTACACCTTC. Residues: CASSIGQGSNYGYTF.

V is TRBV6-5 and J is TRBJ2-3; possibly TRBD1 or TRBD2 for D (5 bases each). V was cut by 6 bases and J by 2 bases, with 9 bases left in between. The CDR3 consists of 13 residues. Germline V CDR1 and CDR2: MNHEY, SVGAGI. The CDR3 DNA follows: TGTGCCAGCAGCACTGGGACCACAGATACGCAGTATTTT. This encodes CASSTGTTDTQYF.

V is TRBV12-3 or TRBV12-4 and J is TRBJ1-6; D ambiguous. The CDR3 runs to 13 residues. The ends were cut back, 7 bases at V and 7 bases at J, with 11 bases in the middle. The CDR3 is CASIETLNSPLHF. The CDR3 DNA follows: TGTGCCAGCATCGAGACACTGAATTCACCCCTCCACTTT.

The rearrangement uses TRBV2 and TRBJ2-7; D not certain. Trimming shortened V by 4 bases and J by 2 bases, and 6 bases separated the two germline ends. The CDR3 length is 12 residues. Germline V gene sequence: CDR1 SNHLY, CDR2 FYNNEI. DNA for the CDR3: TGTGCCAGCAGTGCTCTTGCCTACGAGCAGTACTTC. Amino acids: CASSALAYEQYF.

The chain joins TRBV18 to TRBJ1-6; D might be TRBD1 (5 bases). CDR3 length: 17 amino acids. The V gene lost 4 bases and the J gene lost 7 bases, with 20 bases spanning the gap. In germline, CDR1 is KGHSH, CDR2 LQKENI. The CDR3 DNA is TGTGCCAGCTCACTTACTAGGGACGGAAACCTGAATTCACCCCTCCACTTT. This gives the protein CASSLTRDGNLNSPLHF.

Details on this clone: Other nucleotide sequences from this sample produce the same CDR3. The chain carries TRBV19 and TRBJ1-1; no clear D gene. The CDR3 spans 14 residues. Germline V gene sequence: CDR1 LNHDA, CDR2 SQIVND (reference sequence). Trimming left V 2 bases short and J 2 bases short, with 9 bases between. Written as DNA, the CDR3 is TGTGCCAGTAGTATACGGGGAGCTAACACTGAAGCTTTCTTT. This sequence encodes CASSIRGANTEAFF.

The J gene is TRBJ2-2, the V gene TRBV27; D is ambiguous. The CDR3 length is 15 residues. CDR1 and CDR2 (germline): MNHEY, SMNVEV (reference sequence). The ends were cut back, 2 bases at V and 0 bases at J, with 7 bases in the middle. The CDR3: CASSLDQPNTGELFF. CDR3 bases: TGTGCCAGCAGTTTAGATCAGCCGAACACCGGGGAGCTGTTTTTT.

The count of this clone is one. The V gene is TRBV29-1, the J gene TRBJ1-1; a possible D gene is TRBD1 (5 bases). Trimming pared 4 bases from V and 2 bases from J, leaving 8 bases between. The germline V gene has CDR1 SQVTM and CDR2 ANQGSEA. This CDR3 is 12 amino acids long. CDR3: CSVARDNTEAFF. The CDR3 DNA sequence: TGCAGCGTTGCCAGGGACAACACTGAAGCTTTCTTT.

V gene TRBV6-5 combines with J gene TRBJ1-4; D is ambiguous. The CDR3 is 14 amino acids. V was clipped by 6 bases and J by 3 bases, with 11 bases between them. Germline CDR1 MNHEY, CDR2 SVGAGI. CDR3 region: CASRGNNPNEKLFF. CDR3 coding DNA: TGTGCCAGCAGGGGCAACAACCCTAATGAAAAACTGTTTTTT.

The chain carries TRBV9 and TRBJ2-1; D not resolved. This CDR3 comprises 15 residues. Per germline, CDR1 SGDLS and CDR2 YYNGEE. V was shortened by 0 bases and J by 1 base, with 8 bases between the two germline ends. The CDR3 sequence: CASSVGRKSYNEQFF. CDR3 sequence (DNA): TGTGCCAGCAGCGTAGGCAGGAAATCCTACAATGAGCAGTTCTTC. Full variable domain (missing parts from reference TRBV9 and TRBJ2-1): DSGVTQTPKHLITATGQRVTLRCSPRSGDLSVYWYQQSLDQGLQFLIQYYNGEERAKGNILERFSAQQFPDLHSELNLSSLELGDSALYFCASSVGRKSYNEQFFGPGTRLTVL.

This clone appeared a few times. This sample also contains other DNA sequences that code for the same CDR3. The chain couples TRBV5-5 to TRBJ2-2; D is possibly TRBD2 (6 bases). Germline loops: CDR1 SGHKS, CDR2 YYEKEE (reference sequence). This CDR3 comprises 15 residues. The V gene lost 2 bases and the J gene lost 7 bases, with 15 bases spanning the gap. CDR3 amino acids: CASSLRLGGDGELFF. As DNA, the CDR3 is TGTGCCAGCAGCTTACGACTGGGGGGTGACGGGGAGCTGTTTTTT.

This CDR3 is CASNGGGISYNEQFF. The CDR3 DNA reads TGTGCCAGTAATGGCGGGGGGATCTCCTACAATGAGCAGTTCTTC. The chain employs TRBV19 and TRBJ2-1, with 8 nucleotides matching TRBD2. The CDR3 is 15 residues long. Looked up from germline, CDR1 is LNHDA and CDR2 is SQIVND (reference sequence). The V and J ends lost 7 bases and 0 bases, in that order; junction bases with no gene match: 5.

The chain recombines TRBV19 with TRBJ2-5; no reliable D call. V lost 1 base and J 1 base, leaving 4 bases between the germline ends. CDR1 and CDR2 (germline): LNHDA, SQIVND (reference sequence). The CDR3 consists of 13 residues. In DNA form, the CDR3 reads TGTGCCAGTAGTATAGGAGTCCAAGAGACCCAGTACTTC. As protein: CASSIGVQETQYF.

This clone was observed once. J is TRBJ2-6 and V is TRBV9, with D perhaps matching TRBD1 or TRBD2 (7 bases each). The CDR3 totals 20 residues. CDR1 SGDLS and CDR2 YYNGEE come from the germline V gene. The V end lost 3 bases, the J end lost 1 base, and 23 bases lay between the germline ends. The CDR3 protein is CASSASSREGARSGANVLTF. The CDR3 DNA sequence: TGTGCCAGCAGCGCTAGCTCGAGGGAGGGGGCAAGGTCTGGGGCCAACGTCCTGACTTTC.

The chain links TRBV29-1 to TRBJ1-5; tentative D call: TRBD1 (5 bases). Germline assignment: CDR1 SQVTM and CDR2 ANQGSEA. The CDR3 sequence is 13 residues long. V shed 6 bases and J shed 7 bases, with 16 bases lying between them. In nucleotides, the CDR3 is TGCAGCGTCTGTAACGGGGACGGGCAGCCCCAGCATTTT. This translates into CSVCNGDGQPQHF.

V gene TRBV28 combines with J gene TRBJ1-4; a weak D match, TRBD1 (6 bases). Looked up from germline, CDR1 is MDHEN and CDR2 is SYDVKM. The length of the CDR3 is 14 residues. V was clipped by 2 bases and J by 7 bases, with 11 bases between them. This chain's CDR3 is CASSLVRGSEKLFF. CDR3 coding DNA: TGTGCCAGCAGTTTAGTCAGGGGCAGTGAAAAACTGTTTTTT.

The chain couples TRBV4-2 to TRBJ2-3; possibly TRBD2 for D (5 bases). The CDR3 covers 15 residues. Germline CDR1 is LGHNA and CDR2 is YNFKEQ. The V gene lost 0 bases and the J gene lost 0 bases, with 7 bases spanning the gap. The CDR3 DNA is TGTGCCAGCAGCCAAGATCGGGAAAGCACAGATACGCAGTATTTT. Amino acid sequence: CASSQDRESTDTQYF.

V and J are TRBV5-1 and TRBJ1-6; D gene uncertain. CDR3 length equals 16 residues. The germline V gene has CDR1 SGHRS and CDR2 YFSETQ. Trimming shortened V by 0 bases and J by 3 bases, and 10 bases separated the two germline ends. CDR3 nucleotides: TGCGCCAGCAGCTTGGTTGCCGGACTCTATAATTCACCCCTCCACTTT. This codes for CASSLVAGLYNSPLHF.

The J gene is TRBJ1-3, the V gene TRBV19; D unresolved. The CDR3 spans 14 residues. CDR1 LNHDA and CDR2 SQIVND come from the germline V gene (reference sequence). Trimming took off 5 bases at V and 4 bases at J, with 12 bases between the two ends. CDR3 sequence (DNA): TGTGCCAGTAGTCCGATACAATCGGGAAACACCATATATTTT. Its translation is CASSPIQSGNTIYF.

As concerns this clone: Mismatch with germline at one junction end may stem from a read error. The J gene is TRBJ2-7, the V gene TRBV6-6; D possibly uses TRBD1 or TRBD2 (6 bases each). Germline assignment: CDR1 MNHNY and CDR2 SVGAGI (reference sequence). This CDR3 has 13 residues. This CDR3 is CASSWGAGYEQHF. For the CDR3, the DNA is TGTGCCAGCAGTTGGGGGGCGGGCTACGAGCAGCACTTC.

V and J are TRBV30 and TRBJ1-2; perhaps TRBD1 as D (6 bases). Deletions cut 1 base from V and 8 bases from J, with 17 bases between. The CDR3 sequence is 14 residues long. Germline V gene lookup returns CDR1 GTSNPN and CDR2 SVGIG (reference sequence). The CDR3 coding sequence is TGTGCCTGGAGTGCAGGAGGGGGTAAGCTCGGCTACACCTTC. It codes for CAWSAGGGKLGYTF. Variable domain in full (rest from reference TRBV30 and TRBJ1-2): SQTIHQWPATLVQPVGSPLSLECTVEGTSNPNLYWYRQAAGRGLQLLFYSVGIGQISSEVPQNLSASRPQDRQFILSSKKLLLSDSGFYLCAWSAGGGKLGYTFGSGTRLTVV.

This chain connects TRBV6-5 to TRBJ2-7; D is perhaps TRBD1 (5 bases). With 5 bases removed from V and 4 bases from J, the gap between germline ends came to 12 bases. Germline V lookup: CDR1 MNHEY, CDR2 SVGAGI. This CDR3 contains 13 residues. CDR3 nucleotides: TGTGCCAGCAGTCAGGGCCTCGCTTACGAGCAGTACTTC. It specifies CASSQGLAYEQYF.